This T cell receptor (beta chain) originates from a study of cytomegalovirus exposure and HLA in healthy donors. The CDR3 has 15 amino acids. Germline V gene sequence: CDR1 LGHNA, CDR2 YNFKEQ. V lost 2 bases and J lost 4; bases outside the gene matches: 6. The PCR made use of 60 Vbeta and 13 Jbeta primers. Sequenced by immunoSEQ multiplex PCR; TCRdb stores in-frame clones only, minus some. The sample gives around 100,000 clones, approximately 70% of which show up once; around 3.9% is in the top ten. J is TRBJ2-5 and V is TRBV4-2, with 8 bases identical to TRBD2. The TCR was taken from a man aged 25 to 40 in good health and CMV-seropositive. What was sequenced was PBMCs. In DNA, the CDR3 is TGTGCCAGCAGCCAACTTAAACGGGGGGGAGAGACCCAGTACTTC. Amino acids: CASSQLKRGGETQYF.